This T cell receptor (beta chain) was sequenced for a study of CD8 T cells in Susac syndrome. The RNA input was 0.5 to 1 ug, and it was reverse transcribed with random hexamers. TCRdb redid the calling of the immunoSEQ multiplex PCR reads with MiXCR, one entry per CDR3 protein. The profile shows fewer than 150,000 distinct CDR3 sequences, 94% of them singletons. TEMRA cells underwent FACS enrichment and CD8+ and CD4+ T cells underwent negative isolation. This CDR3 is built from 17 residues. The V and J ends lost 5 bases and 2 bases, in that order; junction bases with no gene match: 8. The TCR was taken from a human donor in good health. Sequenced material: CD8+ T cells from PBMCs. J is TRBJ2-1 and V is TRBV12-3 or TRBV12-4, with 11 nucleotides matching TRBD2. CDR3 region: CASSDPLAGGTYNEQFF. As DNA, the CDR3 is TGTGCCAGCAGTGACCCCCTAGCGGGGGGAACCTACAATGAGCAGTTCTTC.